These 3 T cell receptor beta chains were all obtained from the same sample, sequenced in a study of blood T cell repertoires in COVID-19. Sequenced by immunoSEQ multiplex PCR; TCRdb stores in-frame clones only, minus some. This sample has roughly 190,000 clones, with around 81% found just once. The sample taken for sequencing was peripheral blood. The source is a human donor with acute or convalescent COVID-19. The donor label of this sample is uncertain.

The chain uses TRBV4-1 and TRBJ2-1, with 7 bases matching TRBD1. CDR3 size: 15 residues. Trimming cost V 3 bases and J 4 bases; bases outside gene matches: 6. Germline assignment: CDR1 MGHRA and CDR2 YSYEKL. CDR3 coding DNA: TGCGCCAGCAGCCATACAGGGGTGGGGTACAATGAGCAGTTCTTC. Amino acids: CASSHTGVGYNEQFF.

The V call is TRBV28, the J call TRBJ1-1; TRBD1 agrees at 7 bases. Germline lookup yields CDR1 MDHEN and CDR2 SYDVKM. CDR3 length: 15 amino acids. The ends lost 2 bases at V and 10 bases at J; junction bases unmatched: 13. CDR3 protein: CASSLNTPQGRVAFF. CDR3 in DNA: TGTGCCAGCAGTTTAAACACCCCACAGGGGCGGGTAGCTTTCTTT.

This chain uses TRBV29-1 with TRBJ2-7; 8 bases agree with TRBD1. Trimming removed 3 bases from V and 3 bases from J; junction bases left unmatched: 1. Germline values: CDR1 SQVTM, CDR2 ANQGSEA. The CDR3 loop spans 12 amino acids. CDR3 nucleotides: TGCAGCGTTGATACAGGGGGCTACGAGCAGTACTTC. Its protein product is CSVDTGGYEQYF.